Given below is one TCR beta chain in context. The entry originates in a study of cytomegalovirus exposure and HLA in healthy donors. Primers: 60 Vbeta forward and 13 Jbeta reverse. The assay was immunoSEQ multiplex PCR, and TCRdb's table has in-frame clones only and misses some. The sample lists roughly 110,000 clones, about 70% seen once, with less than 3.5% in the top ten. Germline values: CDR1 LNHNV, CDR2 YYDKDF (reference sequence). The CDR3 is made up of 14 amino acids. V lost 7 bases and J lost 6; bases outside the gene matches: 7. The source of this sequence is a female donor in good health and CMV-seronegative. Source material: PBMCs. V usage is TRBV15 and J usage is TRBJ2-1; 9 nucleotides align to TRBD2. The CDR3 nucleotides read TGTGCCACCACTTGGACTAGCGATCGCAATGAGCAGTTCTTC. It encodes CATTWTSDRNEQFF.